The clone carrying this TCR beta chain has at least ten counts. The antigen is undetermined. This record comes from a study of T cells after posttransplantation cyclophosphamide. Profiling relied on immunoSEQ multiplex PCR, and the TCRdb table lists in-frame clones only, not all of them. The sample lists around 35,000 clones, none appearing once, the ten largest making up roughly 1.3%. The study, taken as a whole, reports: Recipient CMV seropositivity and CMV reactivation strongly tracked TRB clonality.

The CDR3 totals 12 residues. Trimming took off 1 base at V and 7 bases at J, with 8 bases between the two ends. Germline assignment: CDR1 LGHNA and CDR2 YNFKEQ. The sequence derives from a girl aged 5 to 17 in good health, CMV-negative, and a related stem cell transplant donor. The sample consisted of PBMCs. The chain joins TRBV4-2 to TRBJ2-7; D is undetermined. The CDR3 nucleotides are TGTGCCAGCAGCCAAGCATCTGCGGAGCAGTACTTC. It codes for CASSQASAEQYF.